These 9 T cell receptor beta chains came from one sample sequenced in a study of T cells after yellow fever vaccination. In TCRdb, the 5' RACE reads were re-called with MiXCR into one record per CDR3 protein. The repertoire includes roughly 150,000 distinct CDR3 sequences, over 7% of them detected once, and roughly 0.77% sits in the top ten. Sequencing used CD4+ T cells sorted from PBMCs, obtained 5 days after the yellow fever booster vaccination. The receptors derive from a man aged 25-40 years who received the YFV17D yellow fever vaccine.

This clonotype was detected many times. The chain uses TRBV7-2 and TRBJ2-1; D gene uncertain. The CDR3 is 14 amino acids. CDR1 is SGHTA, CDR2 FQGNSA, per germline. Trimming took off 5 bases at V and 2 bases at J, with 10 bases between the two ends. CDR3 region: CASSPMGTYNEQFF. The CDR3 nucleotides read TGTGCCAGCAGCCCCATGGGGACCTACAATGAGCAGTTCTTC. The full variable domain, in which reference TRBV7-2 and TRBJ2-1 provide the parts outside the CDR3, is GAGVSQSPSNKVTEKGKDVELRCDPISGHTALYWYRQSLGQGLEFLIYFQGNSAPDKSGLPSDRFSAERTGGSVSTLTIQRTQQEDSAVYLCASSPMGTYNEQFFGPGTRLTVL.

This clonotype has a count of ten or more. The J gene is TRBJ1-2, the V gene TRBV4-3, with a tentative D call TRBD1 (6 bases). Germline CDR1 reads LGHNA; CDR2 reads YSLEER. V shed 0 bases and J shed 8 bases, with 22 bases lying between them. CDR3 size: 17 residues. In DNA form, the CDR3 reads TGCGCCAGCAGCCAAGATCAAGGCAGGGGACCGTTAGGGGGCTACACCTTC. Translation gives CASSQDQGRGPLGGYTF.

This clonotype was detected many times. The chain is built from TRBV7-9 and TRBJ2-3; 10 nucleotides agree with TRBD2. The V gene end was trimmed by 8 bases and the J gene end by 6 bases; junction bases not matched to a gene: 8. Germline CDR1 reads SEHNR; CDR2 reads FQNEAQ (reference sequence). The CDR3 is 14 amino acids. CDR3 DNA sequence: TGTGCCAGCTGGGCTAGCGGGAGTATTGATACGCAGTATTTT. It is translated as CASWASGSIDTQYF.

This chain uses TRBV7-2 with TRBJ2-2, with D perhaps matching TRBD1 (6 bases). The CDR3 consists of 16 residues. CDR1 and CDR2 (germline): SGHTA, FQGNSA. Trimming shortened V by 5 bases and J by 0 bases, and 13 bases separated the two germline ends. As DNA, the CDR3 is TGTGCCAGCAGCCAGACAGGACACCCGAACACCGGGGAGCTGTTTTTT. Its protein is CASSQTGHPNTGELFF. The full variable domain, completed using reference TRBV7-2 and TRBJ2-2, is GAGVSQSPSNKVTEKGKDVELRCDPISGHTALYWYRQSLGQGLEFLIYFQGNSAPDKSGLPSDRFSAERTGGSVSTLTIQRTQQEDSAVYLCASSQTGHPNTGELFFGEGSRLTVL.

This clonotype was found many times. V is TRBV9 and J is TRBJ2-5, with D unclear. Trimming stripped 0 bases from V and 1 base from J, with 10 bases between. Germline V gene lookup returns CDR1 SGDLS and CDR2 YYNGEE. This CDR3 region has 15 residues. The CDR3, as DNA: TGTGCCAGCAGCGTAGGATGGAATAGCCAAGAGACCCAGTACTTC. Residues: CASSVGWNSQETQYF.

The chain uses TRBV20-1 and TRBJ2-5; the D call may be TRBD1 or TRBD2 (5 bases each). CDR3 length: 15 residues. In germline, CDR1 is DFQATT, CDR2 SNEGSKA (reference sequence). Trimming removed 5 bases from V and 1 base from J, with 17 bases in between. The CDR3 spells CSAPDPRGAQETQYF. CDR3 bases: TGCAGTGCTCCAGACCCCAGAGGGGCCCAAGAGACCCAGTACTTC.

This clonotype occurred many times. The V call is TRBV7-2, the J call TRBJ2-3; 14 bases fit TRBD2. Losses at the gene ends were 6 bases for V and 1 base for J; bases not matched to a gene: 21. Germline V gives CDR1 SGHTA, CDR2 FQGNSA. The CDR3 runs to 22 residues. CDR3 amino acids: CASSFPGGLRLAGGRGTDTQYF. The CDR3 nucleotides read TGTGCCAGCAGTTTCCCAGGGGGCCTACGACTAGCGGGAGGGAGGGGCACAGATACGCAGTATTTT.

This clonotype showed up just a few times. The chain recombines TRBV12-3 or TRBV12-4 with TRBJ1-3; 12 positions agree with TRBD1. The CDR3 has 18 residues. With 6 bases clipped from V and 0 bases from J, the junction kept 9 bases outside the gene matches. The CDR3: CASRYGGTGGTSGNTIYF. The CDR3 DNA follows: TGTGCCAGCAGATACGGGGGGACAGGGGGCACCTCTGGAAACACCATATATTTT.

In its sample, this clonotype was seen many times. The chain links TRBV6-2 or TRBV6-3 to TRBJ2-1; no definite D call. Trimming pared 6 bases from V and 4 bases from J, leaving 13 bases between. Looked up from germline, CDR1 is MNHEY and CDR2 is SVGEGT. The CDR3 spans 14 residues. In DNA, the CDR3 is TGTGCCAGCAGCTCTGCCCCCGGTTACAATGAGCAGTTCTTC. Amino acids: CASSSAPGYNEQFF.